The present T cell receptor beta chain was sequenced within a study of blood T cells in healthy people across ages. Study overall: Roughly one uniquely barcoded beta molecule per two T cells was captured. Study-wide points: As age increased, TCR beta diversity per million T cells fell in a roughly linear fashion.

A word on this clonotype: The antigen remains unidentified.

Each sample had at least 6.5 million PBMCs isolated. The germline gives CDR1 KGHDR, CDR2 SFDVKD. V lost 1 base to trimming and J lost 5 bases; unmatched junction nucleotides: 7. CDR3 size: 18 residues. Using a J-beta primer mix together with a sample-barcoded 5' primer, a second PCR was run for roughly 6 to 12 cycles. One entry per CDR3 protein results from TCRdb running MiXCR on the 5' RACE reads. The table lists 1.5 million to 2 million distinct CDR3 sequences, about 30% of them singletons. This receptor was taken from a woman in her twenties or thirties in good health. V gene TRBV24-1 combines with J gene TRBJ2-2; TRBD1 matches at 12 bases. Sequencing used blood. CDR3 residues: CATSDFPGTGGQTGELFF. The CDR3 DNA reads as TGTGCCACCAGTGATTTCCCTGGGACAGGGGGCCAAACCGGGGAGCTGTTTTTT.